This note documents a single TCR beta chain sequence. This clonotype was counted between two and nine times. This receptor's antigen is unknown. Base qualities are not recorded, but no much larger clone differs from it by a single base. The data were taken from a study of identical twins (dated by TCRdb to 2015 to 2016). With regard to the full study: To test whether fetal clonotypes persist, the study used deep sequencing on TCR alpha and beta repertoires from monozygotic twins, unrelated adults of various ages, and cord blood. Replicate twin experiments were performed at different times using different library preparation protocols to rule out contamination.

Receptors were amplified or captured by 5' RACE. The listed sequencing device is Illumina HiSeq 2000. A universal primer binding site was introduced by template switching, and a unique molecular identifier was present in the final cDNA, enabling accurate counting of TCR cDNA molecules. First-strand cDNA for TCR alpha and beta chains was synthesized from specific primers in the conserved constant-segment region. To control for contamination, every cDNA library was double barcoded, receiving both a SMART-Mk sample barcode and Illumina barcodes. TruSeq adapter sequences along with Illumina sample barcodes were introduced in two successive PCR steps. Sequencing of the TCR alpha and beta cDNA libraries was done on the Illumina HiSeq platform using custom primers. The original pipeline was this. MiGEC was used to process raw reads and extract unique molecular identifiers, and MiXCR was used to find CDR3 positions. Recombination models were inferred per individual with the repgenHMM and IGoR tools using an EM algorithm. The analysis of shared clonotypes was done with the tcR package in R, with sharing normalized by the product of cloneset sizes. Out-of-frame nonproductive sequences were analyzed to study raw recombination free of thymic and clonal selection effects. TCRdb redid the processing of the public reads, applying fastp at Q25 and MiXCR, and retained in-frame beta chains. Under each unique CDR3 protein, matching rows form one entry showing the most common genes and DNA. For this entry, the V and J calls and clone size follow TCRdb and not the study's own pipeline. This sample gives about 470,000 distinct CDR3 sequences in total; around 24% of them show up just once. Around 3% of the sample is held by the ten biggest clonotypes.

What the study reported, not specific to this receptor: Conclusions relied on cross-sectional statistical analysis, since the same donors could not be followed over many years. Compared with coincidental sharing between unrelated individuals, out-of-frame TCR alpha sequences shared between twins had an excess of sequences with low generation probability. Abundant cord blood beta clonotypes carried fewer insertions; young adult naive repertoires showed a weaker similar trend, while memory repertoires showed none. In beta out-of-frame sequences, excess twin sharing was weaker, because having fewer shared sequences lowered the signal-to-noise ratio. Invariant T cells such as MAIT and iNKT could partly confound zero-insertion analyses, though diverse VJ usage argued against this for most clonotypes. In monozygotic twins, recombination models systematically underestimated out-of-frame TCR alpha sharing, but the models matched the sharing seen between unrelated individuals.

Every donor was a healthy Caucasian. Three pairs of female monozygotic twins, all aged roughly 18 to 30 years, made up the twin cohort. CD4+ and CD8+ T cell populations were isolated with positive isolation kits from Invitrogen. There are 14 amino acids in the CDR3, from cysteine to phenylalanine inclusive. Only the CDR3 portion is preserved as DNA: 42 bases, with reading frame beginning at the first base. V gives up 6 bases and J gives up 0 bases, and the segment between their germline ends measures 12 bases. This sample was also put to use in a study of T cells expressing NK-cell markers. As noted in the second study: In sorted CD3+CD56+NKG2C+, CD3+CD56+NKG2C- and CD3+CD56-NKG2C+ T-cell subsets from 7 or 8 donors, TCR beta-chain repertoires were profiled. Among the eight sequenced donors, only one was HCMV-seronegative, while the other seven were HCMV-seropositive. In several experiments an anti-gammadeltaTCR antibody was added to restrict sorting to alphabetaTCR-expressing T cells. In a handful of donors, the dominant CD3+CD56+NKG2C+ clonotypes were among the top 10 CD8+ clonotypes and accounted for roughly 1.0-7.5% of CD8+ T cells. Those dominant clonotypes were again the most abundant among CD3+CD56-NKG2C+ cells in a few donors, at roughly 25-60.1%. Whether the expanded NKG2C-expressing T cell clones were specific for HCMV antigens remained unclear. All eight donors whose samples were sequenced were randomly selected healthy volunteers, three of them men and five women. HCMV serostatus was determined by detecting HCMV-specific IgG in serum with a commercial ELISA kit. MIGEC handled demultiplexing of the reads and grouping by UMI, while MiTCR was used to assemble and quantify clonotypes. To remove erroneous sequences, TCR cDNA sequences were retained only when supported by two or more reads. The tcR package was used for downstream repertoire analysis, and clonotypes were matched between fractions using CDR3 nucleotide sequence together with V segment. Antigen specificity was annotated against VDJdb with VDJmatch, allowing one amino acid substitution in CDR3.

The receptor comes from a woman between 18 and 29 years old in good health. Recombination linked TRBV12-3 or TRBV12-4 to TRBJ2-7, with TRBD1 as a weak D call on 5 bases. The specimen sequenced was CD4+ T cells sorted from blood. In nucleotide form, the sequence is TGTGCCAGCAGATTACAGGACGGCTCCTACGAGCAGTACTTC. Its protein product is CASRLQDGSYEQYF.